The rows below give T cell receptor beta chains drawn from one sample of a study of T cell responses to AZD1222 COVID-19 vaccine. TCRdb's table, derived via immunoSEQ multiplex PCR, lists solely in-frame clones and lacks some. The sample includes about 110,000 clones, 75% to 90% of them seen just once. This sample comprised peripheral blood, obtained 28 days after the second AZD1222 dose. The source of these receptors is an adult who received the AZD1222 COVID-19 vaccine. Each CDR3 is given without its conserved first and last residue. Fields, in order: V gene, J gene, CDR3 protein.

TRBV19	TRBJ2-6	ASSTRVRGANVLT
TRBV5-1	TRBJ1-2	ASRPGAGGGYT
TRBV7-9	TRBJ2-1	ASSHSGGSSYNEQF
TRBV5-1	TRBJ2-5	ASWAVQETQY
TRBV4-1	TRBJ2-7	ASSQTSGYYSYEQY
TRBV6-5	TRBJ2-7	ASSYEGRNEQY
TRBV29-1	TRBJ1-3	SYNDPGNTIY
TRBV5-1	TRBJ1-4	ASSLAGQKNEKLF
TRBV5-1	TRBJ1-3	ASSLGTGGNTIY
TRBV28	TRBJ1-2	ASSSNAGYT
TRBV7-2	TRBJ1-4	ASSLGLVGEKLF
TRBV7-9	TRBJ2-1	ASSLSRFLSGKYYNEQF
TRBV28	TRBJ1-5	ASTPSTNRGQPQH
TRBV11-2	TRBJ2-7	ASSWGASGSAYEQY
TRBV7-3	TRBJ2-1	ASSLRDNNEQF
TRBV14	TRBJ2-7	ASNPTSGSHEQY
TRBV19	TRBJ2-5	ASSTGQGTRVTQY
TRBV7-2	TRBJ1-6	ASSLASAQNSPLH
TRBV5-1	TRBJ2-3	ASSLASGDSDTQY
TRBV28	TRBJ1-6	ASSSQGSANSPLH
TRBV6-6	TRBJ1-3	ASSTGRSSGNTIY
TRBV27	TRBJ2-7	ASSLSAPRLAGSYEQY
TRBV5-1	TRBJ2-7	ASSLAGREQY
TRBV7-9	TRBJ1-2	ASRATRWGFLYGYT
TRBV4-3	TRBJ2-7	ASSQGLAFEQY
TRBV15	TRBJ2-2	ATSRDRASIPGELF
TRBV28	TRBJ2-1	ASSFGTSGGRNEQF
TRBV19	TRBJ1-5	ASSILQGGNQPQH
TRBV5-5	TRBJ2-3	ASSFTDTQY
TRBV19	TRBJ2-5	ASSPGQGGAETQY
TRBV28	TRBJ1-6	ASSLSPNSYNSPLH
TRBV19	TRBJ2-1	ASSIEAGYNEQF
TRBV19	TRBJ1-2	ASSPRGQFSHGHT
TRBV7-2	TRBJ2-7	ASRNTGIRDYEQY
TRBV6-5	TRBJ2-7	ASRRTSFYEQY
TRBV7-9	TRBJ1-6	ASSLEQGSSPLH
TRBV28	TRBJ1-2	ASRLTTGGYT
TRBV2	TRBJ2-3	ASSVGQGSDTQY
TRBV7-9	TRBJ1-1	ASSLGAAGDTEAF
TRBV7-3	TRBJ2-5	ASSLTPGGAWETQY
TRBV6-5	TRBJ2-7	ASRRDRGPYEQY
TRBV28	TRBJ2-7	ASSPPDRGYEQY